This T cell receptor beta chain was captured by sequencing in a study of T cell changes during pregnancy in multiple sclerosis. Assay used: immunoSEQ multiplex PCR; TCRdb lists only in-frame clones, some missing. The sample has roughly 30,000 clones; around 89% are singletons. The sequence derives from a female donor with multiple sclerosis, enrolled in a pregnancy study. The material sequenced was CD8+ T cells from peripheral blood mononuclear cells, taken after pregnancy.

The DNA for the CDR3 is TGTGCCAGCAGGGGAGCAGACAATGAGCAGTTCTTC. As protein: CASRGADNEQFF. The chain recombines TRBV5-4 with TRBJ2-1; TRBD2 might be the D (5 bases). Germline assignment: CDR1 SGHNT and CDR2 YYREEE (reference sequence). V lost 5 bases and J lost 5, with 8 bases in between. The CDR3 length is 12 residues.